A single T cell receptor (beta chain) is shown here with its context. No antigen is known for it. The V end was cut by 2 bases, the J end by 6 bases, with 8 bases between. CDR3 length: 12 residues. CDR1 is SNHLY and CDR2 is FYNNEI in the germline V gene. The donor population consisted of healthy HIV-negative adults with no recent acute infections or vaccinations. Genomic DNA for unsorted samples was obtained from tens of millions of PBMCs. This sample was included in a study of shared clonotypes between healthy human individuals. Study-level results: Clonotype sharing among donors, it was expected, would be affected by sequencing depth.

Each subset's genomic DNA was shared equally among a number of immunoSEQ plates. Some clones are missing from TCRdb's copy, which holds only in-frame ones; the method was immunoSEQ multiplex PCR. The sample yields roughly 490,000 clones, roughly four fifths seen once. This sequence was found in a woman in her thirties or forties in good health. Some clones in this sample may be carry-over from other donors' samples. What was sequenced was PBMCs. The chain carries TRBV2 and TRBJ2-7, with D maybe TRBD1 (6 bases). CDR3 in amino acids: CASSEYRAEQYF. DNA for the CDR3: TGTGCCAGCAGTGAATACAGGGCCGAGCAGTACTTC.